This note documents a single T cell receptor (beta chain) sequence. Its specificity is unknown. Sample treatment: approximately nine-day PBMC culture with coronavirus spike peptide pools or control peptides (ViraFEST assay). The germline V gene has CDR1 SGHTA and CDR2 FQGNSA. This CDR3 region has 15 residues. The V gene end was trimmed by 4 bases and the J gene end by 5 bases; junction bases not matched to a gene: 10. Once obtained from cultured CD4+ T cells, the DNA was sequenced using the Oncomine TCR Beta short-read assay. TCRdb reprocessed the PCR reads via MiXCR and lists one record per CDR3 protein. The sample contains fewer than 25,000 distinct CDR3 sequences, around 38% of which appear only once. This sample is drawn from a study of vaccination and CD4 T cells after COVID-19.

The V and J genes are TRBV7-2 and TRBJ2-5, with 7 bases matching TRBD1. The sequencing used CD4+ T cells from blood, cultured in vitro, collected before SARS-CoV-2 vaccination. This receptor was identified in a human donor who received a COVID-19 vaccine. The CDR3 protein is CASSSPTGWKETQYF. The CDR3 DNA follows: TGTGCCAGCAGCTCTCCGACAGGGTGGAAGGAGACCCAGTACTTC.